What follows are 19 T cell receptor beta chains derived from one specimen sequenced in a study of T cells in Graves' hyperthyroidism and ophthalmopathy (dated by TCRdb to the late 2010s). The library was produced with multiplex PCR. Instrument on record: Illumina HiSeq 2000. The TCR beta CDR3 regions were amplified from the RNA transcripts. For the first round of RT-PCR on the TCR CDR3, the HTBI primer set was used together with the Qiagen OneStep RT-PCR kit. TCRdb passed the public sequencing reads through fastp at Q25 and MiXCR, retaining productive beta sequences. Merged by CDR3 protein, the rows form single entries marked with the most common genes and DNA. In all, the sample holds 690,000 or so distinct CDR3 sequences, and about 19% of those were seen once. Roughly a sixth of the sample comes from the top ten. The specimen sequenced was blood. The receptors come from a woman aged 50 to 65 with Graves' hyperthyroidism that later progressed to Graves' ophthalmopathy.

This clonotype showed up many times. V usage is TRBV12-3 or TRBV12-4 and J usage is TRBJ1-1, with 10 bases fitting TRBD1. There are 14 residues in the CDR3. V shed 6 bases and J 5 bases; nucleotides not matched to a gene: 6. Written as DNA, the CDR3 is TGTGCCAGCAGCTTGGGGACAGGGGTTACTGAAGCTTTCTTT. Its translation: CASSLGTGVTEAFF.

This clonotype was detected only a few times. The rearrangement joins TRBV12-3 or TRBV12-4 to TRBJ1-1, with D uncertain. V lost 6 bases and J lost 2, with 10 bases in between. The length of the CDR3 is 13 residues. The chain's CDR3 is CASRPRKNTEAFF. Written as DNA, the CDR3 is TGTGCCAGCAGACCGAGAAAAAACACTGAAGCTTTCTTT.

This chain uses TRBV4-1 with TRBJ1-5, with D perhaps matching TRBD1 (6 bases). This CDR3 comprises 17 residues. Germline CDR1 MGHRA, CDR2 YSYEKL. V lost 1 base to trimming and J lost 1 base, with 14 bases between them. The CDR3 spells CASSQGQAPKSNQPQHF. The CDR3 bases are TGCGCCAGCAGCCAAGGACAGGCTCCAAAAAGCAATCAGCCCCAGCATTTT.

The table lists this clonotype with many counts. The rearrangement uses TRBV2 and TRBJ1-6; 11 bases fit TRBD1. This CDR3 has 17 residues. The trim removed 5 bases at V and 4 bases at J, leaving 7 bases unmatched. From germline, CDR1 is SNHLY and CDR2 FYNNEI. The CDR3: CASSTQRDRGYNSPLHF. CDR3 coding DNA: TGTGCCAGCAGTACCCAGCGGGACAGGGGGTATAATTCACCCCTCCACTTT.

A few counts support this clonotype. The V and J genes are TRBV7-3 and TRBJ1-3; 7 nucleotides align to TRBD1. V dropped 5 bases and J dropped 4; count of bases not matched to a gene: 8. This CDR3 spans 15 amino acids. Germline-derived CDR1 and CDR2 are SGHTA and FQGTGA. DNA of the CDR3: TGTGCCAGCAGCCCCTGCCTGGACAGGGGAAACACCATATATTTT. Its translation: CASSPCLDRGNTIYF.

With regard to this clonotype: Being one base from a much bigger clone, this may be a read error. The chain uses TRBV20-1 and TRBJ2-5, with TRBD2 matching over 8 bases. The V gene end was trimmed by 0 bases and the J gene end by 3 bases; junction bases not matched to a gene: 6. Germline loops: CDR1 DFQATT, CDR2 SNEGSKA (reference sequence). The CDR3 sequence is 15 residues long. The CDR3 region is CSAREAGDSKETQYF. The CDR3 bases are TGCAGTGCTAGAGAAGCGGGAGATTCCAAAGAGACCCAGTACTTC.

This chain links TRBV24-1 with TRBJ2-7; D perhaps matches TRBD2 (5 bases). V lost 4 bases, J lost 1 base, and 19 bases lay in between. The CDR3 length is 17 residues. In germline, CDR1 is KGHDR, CDR2 SFDVKD. The CDR3 sequence is CATSDPRGHKRSYEQYF. The DNA of the CDR3 is TGTGCCACCAGTGACCCGAGAGGGCACAAGCGTTCCTACGAGCAGTACTTC.

This chain joins TRBV4-1 and TRBJ2-7, with 7 bases aligning to TRBD1. V lost 0 bases to trimming and J lost 7 bases; unmatched junction nucleotides: 15. Germline CDR1 is MGHRA and CDR2 is YSYEKL. The CDR3 spans 17 residues. This chain's CDR3 is CASSQDLIRQGAGEQYF. As DNA, the CDR3 is TGCGCCAGCAGCCAAGATCTCATCCGACAGGGTGCAGGGGAGCAGTACTTC.

The chain has TRBV19 and TRBJ2-1; D uncertain. V dropped 3 bases and J dropped 7 bases, with 7 bases sitting between them. Germline lookup yields CDR1 LNHDA and CDR2 SQIVND (reference sequence). The length of the CDR3 is 12 residues. The CDR3 spells CASSILGNEQFF. DNA for the CDR3: TGTGCCAGTAGTATTCTAGGGAATGAGCAGTTCTTC. The variable domain in full, with the rest retrieved from reference TRBV19 and TRBJ2-1, is DGGITQSPKYLFRKEGQNVTLSCEQNLNHDAMYWYRQDPGQGLRLIYYSQIVNDFQKGDIAEGYSVSREKKESFPLTVTSAQKNPTAFYLCASSILGNEQFFGPGTRLTVL.

This clonotype showed up just a few times. J is TRBJ2-3 and V is TRBV24-1, with D perhaps TRBD1 (5 bases). Germline-derived CDR1 and CDR2 are KGHDR and SFDVKD. The CDR3 sequence is 14 residues long. The ends were cut back, 6 bases at V and 1 base at J, with 10 bases in the middle. The CDR3 DNA follows: TGTGCCACCAGTCTATCCAGGGGCACAGATACGCAGTATTTT. Amino acid sequence: CATSLSRGTDTQYF.

The CDR3, as DNA: TGCGCCAGCAGCTTGATGGGGACAGAAAACACTGAAGCTTTCTTT. This encodes CASSLMGTENTEAFF. This chain links TRBV5-1 with TRBJ1-1, with 7 bases identical to TRBD1. The CDR3 runs 15 residues. The trim removed 1 base at V and 2 bases at J, leaving 5 bases unmatched. Germline loops: CDR1 SGHRS, CDR2 YFSETQ.

This clonotype was seen at least ten times. This chain joins TRBV20-1 and TRBJ2-5; TRBD2 matches at 8 bases. Trimming at V came to 4 bases and at J to 5 bases, leaving 9 bases not matched to a gene. In germline, CDR1 is DFQATT, CDR2 SNEGSKA (reference sequence). This CDR3 is built from 14 residues. In DNA form, the CDR3 reads TGCAGTGCTACCGCCGGGGGGGCCTGGGAGACCCAGTACTTC. Its translation: CSATAGGAWETQYF.

This clonotype was counted at least ten times. The J gene is TRBJ2-3, the V gene TRBV7-9; 9 nucleotides agree with TRBD2. This CDR3 comprises 16 residues. From germline, CDR1 is SEHNR and CDR2 FQNEAQ (reference sequence). The trim removed 4 bases at V and 0 bases at J, leaving 5 bases unmatched. In DNA, the CDR3 is TGTGCCAGCAGCTCGACGAGCGGGGGGAGCACAGATACGCAGTATTTT. This translates into CASSSTSGGSTDTQYF.

This clonotype was observed at least ten times. J is TRBJ2-3 and V is TRBV5-1, with 7 positions matching TRBD2. V was clipped by 1 base and J by 2 bases; unmatched bases: 7. CDR1 is SGHRS and CDR2 is YFSETQ in the germline V gene. The CDR3 is made up of 16 amino acids. The CDR3 DNA sequence: TGCGCCAGCAGCTTGAGGAGCAGCGGGACCACAGATACGCAGTATTTT. Protein product: CASSLRSSGTTDTQYF.

This clonotype was observed once. It is likely a read error, because the conserved phenylalanine at the end of the CDR3 is missing. The CDR3: CASSIRRGQGNTEAFL. In DNA, the CDR3 is TGTGCCAGTAGTATACGACGGGGACAGGGGAACACTGAAGCTTTCCTT. J is TRBJ1-1 and V is TRBV19, with TRBD1 identical over 9 bases. The CDR3 sequence is 16 residues long. Unmatched junction bases numbered 5, after V lost 2 bases and J lost 1 base. CDR1 and CDR2 from the germline V gene are LNHDA and SQIVND (reference sequence).

The chain employs TRBV27 and TRBJ1-1; perhaps TRBD1 as D (5 bases). Trimming shortened V by 3 bases and J by 7 bases, and 15 bases separated the two germline ends. This CDR3 spans 14 amino acids. Germline lookup yields CDR1 MNHEY and CDR2 SMNVEV (reference sequence). The CDR3 reads CASSFSFGTGEAFF. CDR3 coding DNA: TGTGCCAGCAGTTTTAGCTTCGGGACCGGTGAAGCTTTCTTT.

This clonotype showed up just a few times. The V gene is TRBV3-1, the J gene TRBJ2-1; the match to TRBD2 covers 13 bases. Germline V gene sequence: CDR1 LGHDT, CDR2 YNNKEL (reference sequence). V shed 0 bases, J shed 8 bases, and the junction held 16 bases outside the gene matches. The CDR3 has 20 residues. CDR3 nucleotide sequence: TGTGCCAGCAGCCAAGATGGGGACATACTAGCGGGGGGGCCAAAGGATGAGCAGTTCTTC. The encoded protein is CASSQDGDILAGGPKDEQFF.

The rearrangement uses TRBV3-1 and TRBJ1-4; unclear D gene. The length of the CDR3 is 16 residues. Germline CDR1 LGHDT, CDR2 YNNKEL (reference sequence). The germline V and J ends were trimmed by 4 bases and 0 bases, with 12 bases remaining between them. CDR3 amino acids: CASSPGRAATNEKLFF. DNA of the CDR3: TGTGCCAGCAGCCCAGGTCGGGCAGCAACTAATGAAAAACTGTTTTTT.

The chain has TRBV20-1 and TRBJ1-4; D uncertain. Germline V gene lookup returns CDR1 DFQATT and CDR2 SNEGSKA (reference sequence). V lost 6 bases, J lost 1 base, and 9 bases lay in between. This CDR3 region has 13 residues. CDR3 DNA sequence: TGCAGTGCCCAACGTTTAACTAATGAAAAACTGTTTTTT. This gives the protein CSAQRLTNEKLFF.